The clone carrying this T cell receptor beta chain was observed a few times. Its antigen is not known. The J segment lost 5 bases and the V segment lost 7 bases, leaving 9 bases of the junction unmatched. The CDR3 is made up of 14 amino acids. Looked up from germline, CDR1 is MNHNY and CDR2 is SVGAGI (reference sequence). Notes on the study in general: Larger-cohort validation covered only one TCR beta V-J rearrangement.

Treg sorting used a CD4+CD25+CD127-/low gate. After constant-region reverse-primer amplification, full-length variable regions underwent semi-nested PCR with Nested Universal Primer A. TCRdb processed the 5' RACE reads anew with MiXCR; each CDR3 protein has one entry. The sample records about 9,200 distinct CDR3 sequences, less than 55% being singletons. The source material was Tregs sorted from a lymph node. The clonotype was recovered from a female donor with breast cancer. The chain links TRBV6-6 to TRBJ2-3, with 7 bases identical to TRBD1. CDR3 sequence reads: CASMLGTARDTQYF. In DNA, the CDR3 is TGTGCCAGCATGCTAGGGACAGCTAGAGATACGCAGTATTTT.